Sequencing of this T cell receptor (beta chain) was carried out in a study of shared clonotypes between healthy human individuals. Sorted-subset replicate PCR reactions were performed with roughly 200 ng DNA, corresponding to about 30,000 T cell genomes. Clones were sequenced by immunoSEQ multiplex PCR, and TCRdb holds only the in-frame ones, with some missing. The repertoire holds roughly 1 million clones, with approximately 70% as singletons. From germline, CDR1 is SGHTA and CDR2 FQGNSA. The CDR3 contains 17 residues. Trimming at V came to 5 bases and at J to 4 bases, leaving 13 bases not matched to a gene.

The rearrangement uses TRBV7-2 and TRBJ2-7; the match to TRBD2 covers 11 bases. The sequenced material came from memory CD4+ T cells sorted from blood. The subset here: CD45RA-negative fraction. The clonotype originates from a man between 18 and 35 years old in good health. This CDR3 reads CASSHDTSGRRVYEQYF. CDR3 bases: TGTGCCAGCAGCCATGATACTAGCGGGAGAAGGGTATACGAGCAGTACTTC.